Sequencing of this T cell receptor (beta chain) was carried out in a study of blood T cell repertoires in COVID-19. About the research overall: Sites across the United States, Italy and Spain contributed samples from acute and convalescent COVID-19. The cDNA or gDNA used as material had been derived from T cells, B-cell-depleted T cells, or PBMCs.

The CDR3 loop spans 15 amino acids. CDR1 and CDR2 from the germline V gene are SGHNT and YYREEE (reference sequence). Deletions cut 0 bases from V and 2 bases from J, with 11 bases between. Original processing notes: It was from reference gene primer amplification that nucleated cell counts were estimated. This table comes from immunoSEQ multiplex PCR, and its TCRdb copy is limited to in-frame clones, with some not included. D and trimming were read from the DNA, whereas the V and J calls and clone size are those reported in that table. This table holds fewer than 250,000 clones, approximately 84% found once.

The TCR sequence derives from a man in his forties or fifties with acute or convalescent COVID-19. V gene TRBV5-4 combines with J gene TRBJ2-5, with a tentative D call TRBD1 (5 bases). Input material: peripheral blood. CDR3 in amino acids: CASSLASQGQETQYF. DNA of the CDR3: TGTGCCAGCAGCTTGGCCTCGCAGGGACAAGAGACCCAGTACTTC.